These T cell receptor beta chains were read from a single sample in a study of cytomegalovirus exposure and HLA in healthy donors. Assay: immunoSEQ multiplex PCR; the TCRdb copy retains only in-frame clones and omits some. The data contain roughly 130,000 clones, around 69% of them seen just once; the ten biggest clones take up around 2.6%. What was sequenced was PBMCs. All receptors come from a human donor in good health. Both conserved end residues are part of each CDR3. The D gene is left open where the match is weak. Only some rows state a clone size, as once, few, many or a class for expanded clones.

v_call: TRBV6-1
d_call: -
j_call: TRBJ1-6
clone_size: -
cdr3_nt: TGTGCCAGCAGTGAAGGACAAGAGGGCTATAATTCACCCCTCCACTTT
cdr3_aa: CASSEGQEGYNSPLHF

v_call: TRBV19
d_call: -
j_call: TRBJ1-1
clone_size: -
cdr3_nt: TGTGCCAGTAGTATGGCCGGGCAGGGTGAAGCTTTCTTT
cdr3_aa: CASSMAGQGEAFF

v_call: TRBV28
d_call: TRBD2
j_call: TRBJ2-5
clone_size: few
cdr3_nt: TGTGCCAGCAGTGTAGCGGGGAGACAAGAGACCCAGTACTTC
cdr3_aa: CASSVAGRQETQYF

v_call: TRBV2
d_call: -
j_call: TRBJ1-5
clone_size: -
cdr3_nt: TGTGCCAGCAGTGATATCCAGGGAAGGGAATATAGCAATCAGCCCCAGCATTTT
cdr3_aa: CASSDIQGREYSNQPQHF

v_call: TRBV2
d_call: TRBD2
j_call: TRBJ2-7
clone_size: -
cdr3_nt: TGTGCCAGCTGGAAGCGGGAGTACGAGCAGTACTTC
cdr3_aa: CASWKREYEQYF

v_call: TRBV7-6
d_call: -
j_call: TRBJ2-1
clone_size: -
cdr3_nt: TGTGCCAGCAGCCTAATGAGTGGGGCCGACTCCTACAATGAGCAGTTCTTC
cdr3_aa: CASSLMSGADSYNEQFF

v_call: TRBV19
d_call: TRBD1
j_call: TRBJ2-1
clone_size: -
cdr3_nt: TGTGCCAGTAGGCACCGCCGGGACAGACGCTACAATGAGCAGTTCTTC
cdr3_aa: CASRHRRDRRYNEQFF

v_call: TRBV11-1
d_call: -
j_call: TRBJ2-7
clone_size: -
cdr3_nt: TGTGCCAGCAGCACCGGGACACTCTCCCGCTCCTACGAGCAGTACTTC
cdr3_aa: CASSTGTLSRSYEQYF

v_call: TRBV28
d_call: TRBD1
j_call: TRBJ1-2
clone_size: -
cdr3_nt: TGTGCCAGCAGTTCCGGGACAGGGGGTCTCGGCTACACCTTC
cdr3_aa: CASSSGTGGLGYTF

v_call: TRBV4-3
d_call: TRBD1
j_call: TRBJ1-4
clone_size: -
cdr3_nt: TGCGCCAGCAGCCCCGACGGGACAGGCTTTTATGAAAAACTGTTTTTT
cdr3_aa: CASSPDGTGFYEKLFF

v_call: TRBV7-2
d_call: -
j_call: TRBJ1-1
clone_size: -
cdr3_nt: TGTGCCAGCAGCTTTAGGGGCACGGTCGACACTGAAGCTTTCTTT
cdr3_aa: CASSFRGTVDTEAFF

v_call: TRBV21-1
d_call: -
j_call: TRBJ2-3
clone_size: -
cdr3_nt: TGTGCCAGCAGCAAAGGATGGGGAAAAGACAGGATGGAGGCAGATACGCAGTATTTT
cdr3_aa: CASSKGWGKDRMEADTQYF

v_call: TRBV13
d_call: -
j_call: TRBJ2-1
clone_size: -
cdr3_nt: TGTGCCAGCAGCTTAGTCGACAGGAGCAATGAGCAGTTCTTC
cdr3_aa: CASSLVDRSNEQFF

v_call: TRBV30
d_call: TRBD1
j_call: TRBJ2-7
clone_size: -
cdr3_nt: TGTGCCTGGAGTGTACTGGGAGACAGGGGTACCCCCTACGAGCAGTACTTC
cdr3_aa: CAWSVLGDRGTPYEQYF

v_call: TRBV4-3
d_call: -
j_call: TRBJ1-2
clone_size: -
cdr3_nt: TGCGCCAGCAGCCATGAACAGGGAGTTGATTATGGCTACACCTTC
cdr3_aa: CASSHEQGVDYGYTF

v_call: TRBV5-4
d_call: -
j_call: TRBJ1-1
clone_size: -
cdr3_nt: TGTGCCAGCAGCGGGCCGGACACCCCCGCGTATGAAGCTTTCTTT
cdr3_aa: CASSGPDTPAYEAFF

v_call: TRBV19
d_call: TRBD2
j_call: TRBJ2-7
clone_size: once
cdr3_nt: TGTGCCAGTAGTATCCTCCCAGCGGGGGGGGCCGAGCAGTACTTC
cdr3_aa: CASSILPAGGAEQYF

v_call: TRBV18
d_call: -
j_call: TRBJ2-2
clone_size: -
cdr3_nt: TGTGCCAGCTCACCACCTTTTCGGGACACCGGGGAGCTGTTTTTT
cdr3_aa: CASSPPFRDTGELFF

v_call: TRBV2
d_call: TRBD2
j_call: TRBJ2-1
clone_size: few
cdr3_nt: TGTGCCAGCAGCGAGACTAGCGGGAGAATCTCTGAGCAGTTCTTC
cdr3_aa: CASSETSGRISEQFF

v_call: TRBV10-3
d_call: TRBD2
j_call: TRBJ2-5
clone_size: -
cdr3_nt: TGTGCCATCAAGAGGGGCGGGGGGGTACAAGAGACCCAGTACTTC
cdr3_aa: CAIKRGGGVQETQYF

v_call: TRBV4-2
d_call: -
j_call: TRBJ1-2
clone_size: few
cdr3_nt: TGTGCCAGCAGCCAAGATCGGGGGGGGATGAGAGCTGGCTACACCTTC
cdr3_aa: CASSQDRGGMRAGYTF

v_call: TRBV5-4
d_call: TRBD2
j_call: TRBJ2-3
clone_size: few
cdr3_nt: TGTGCCAGCAGCTTGTCTACTAGCGCGGATACGCAGTATTTT
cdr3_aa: CASSLSTSADTQYF

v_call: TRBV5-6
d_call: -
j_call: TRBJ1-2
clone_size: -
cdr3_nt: TGTGCCAGCAGCTTGGCAAATCTCAGGGCGCTTGTCCCCTTC
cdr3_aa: CASSLANLRALVPF

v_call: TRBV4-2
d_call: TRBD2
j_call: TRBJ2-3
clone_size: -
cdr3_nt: TGTGCCAGCAGCCCCAAGCGGGGCCTTGGCACAGATACGCAGTATTTT
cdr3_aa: CASSPKRGLGTDTQYF

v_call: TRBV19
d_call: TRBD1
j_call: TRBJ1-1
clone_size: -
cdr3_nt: TGTGCCAGTAGAAGGGGGCAGGGGAACACTGAAGCTTTCTTT
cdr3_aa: CASRRGQGNTEAFF

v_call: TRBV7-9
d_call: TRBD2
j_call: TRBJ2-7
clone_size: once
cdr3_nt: TGTGCCAGCAGCTCTAGCGGGAGGGTCCTCTACGAGCAGTACTTC
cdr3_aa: CASSSSGRVLYEQYF

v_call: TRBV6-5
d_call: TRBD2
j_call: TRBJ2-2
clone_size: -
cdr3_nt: TGTGCCAGCAGTTACCCGGGCGGGAGAACCGGGGAGCTGTTTTTT
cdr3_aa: CASSYPGGRTGELFF

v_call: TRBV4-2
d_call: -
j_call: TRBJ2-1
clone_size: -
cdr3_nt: TGTGCCAGCAGCCAAGATCTGGCAGGGAAAGGCAATGAGCAGTTCTTC
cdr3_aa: CASSQDLAGKGNEQFF

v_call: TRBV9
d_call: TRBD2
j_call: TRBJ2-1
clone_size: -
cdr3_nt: TGTGCCAGCAGCGTAGGTCCTTCGGGGGGGGCCAATGAGCAGTTCTTC
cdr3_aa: CASSVGPSGGANEQFF

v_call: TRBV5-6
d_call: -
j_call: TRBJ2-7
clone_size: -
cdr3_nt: TGTGCCAGCAGCCTTGGAAGCGTCCCCGAGCAGTACTTC
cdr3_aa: CASSLGSVPEQYF

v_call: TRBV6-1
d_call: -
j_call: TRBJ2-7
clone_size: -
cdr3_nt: TGTGCCAGCCGGGCAGGGTTTCTGTCCTACGAGCAGTACTTC
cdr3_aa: CASRAGFLSYEQYF

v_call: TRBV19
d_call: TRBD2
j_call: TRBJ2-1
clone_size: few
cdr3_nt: TGTGCCAGTAGTATTGTAGCGGGAGGCCTATACAATGAGCAGTTCTTC
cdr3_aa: CASSIVAGGLYNEQFF

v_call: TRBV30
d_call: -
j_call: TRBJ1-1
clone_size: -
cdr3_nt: TGTGCCTGGAGTGTACGCAGGAACACTGAAGCTTTCTTT
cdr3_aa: CAWSVRRNTEAFF

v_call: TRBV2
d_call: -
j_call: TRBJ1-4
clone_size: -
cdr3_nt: TGTGCCACAGCGGTCCCCCTGGGAACAAATGAAAAACTGTTTTTT
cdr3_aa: CATAVPLGTNEKLFF

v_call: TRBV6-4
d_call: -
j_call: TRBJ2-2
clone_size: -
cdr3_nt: TGTGCCAGCAAAGAACACCGGGGAGCTGTTTTT
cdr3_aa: CASKEHRGAVF

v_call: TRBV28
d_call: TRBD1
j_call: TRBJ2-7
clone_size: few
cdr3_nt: TGTGCCAGCAGTTCCGGGACAGGGAGGATCGAGCAGTACTTC
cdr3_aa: CASSSGTGRIEQYF

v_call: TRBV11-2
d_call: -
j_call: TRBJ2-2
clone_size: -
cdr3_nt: TGTGCCAGCAGCTTAGGGGTTCGGCTTACCGGGTCCCGCACCGGGGAGCTGTTTTTT
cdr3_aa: CASSLGVRLTGSRTGELFF

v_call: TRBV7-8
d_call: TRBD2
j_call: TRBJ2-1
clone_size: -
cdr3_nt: TGTGCCAGCAGCGTGGGACTAGCGTCTAATGAGCAGTTCTTC
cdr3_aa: CASSVGLASNEQFF

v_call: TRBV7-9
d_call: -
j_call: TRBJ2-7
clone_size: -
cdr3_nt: TGTGCCAGCAGCCCAGGACTGGGGGAGCAGTACTTC
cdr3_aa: CASSPGLGEQYF

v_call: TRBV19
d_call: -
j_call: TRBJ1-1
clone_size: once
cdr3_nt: TGTGCCAGTAAACGGTCGGCTGAAGCTTTCTTT
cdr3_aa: CASKRSAEAFF

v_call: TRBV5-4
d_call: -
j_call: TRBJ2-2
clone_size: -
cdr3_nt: TGTGCCAGCAGCTTGGCTGGGGGGTGGGAGCTGTTTTTT
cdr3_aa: CASSLAGGWELFF

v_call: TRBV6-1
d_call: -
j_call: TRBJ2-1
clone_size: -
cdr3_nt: TGTGCCAGCACCTCCTCGTTGCTAGCCTACAATGAGCAGTTCTTC
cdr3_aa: CASTSSLLAYNEQFF

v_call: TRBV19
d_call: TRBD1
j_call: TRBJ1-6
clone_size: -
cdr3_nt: TGTGCCAGTAGTAGACTACAGGGGAGTCTCGATTCACCCCTCCACTTT
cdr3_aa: CASSRLQGSLDSPLHF

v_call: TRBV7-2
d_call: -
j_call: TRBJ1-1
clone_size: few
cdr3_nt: TGTGCCAGCAGCTTAGCTCCCGGTTTGGGGGCGCGTTCGGACACTGAAGCTTTCTTT
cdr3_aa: CASSLAPGLGARSDTEAFF

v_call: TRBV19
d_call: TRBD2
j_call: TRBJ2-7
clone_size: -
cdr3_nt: TGTGCCAGTAGTCTTACTAGCGGGACAGCCTACGAGCAGTACTTC
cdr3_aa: CASSLTSGTAYEQYF

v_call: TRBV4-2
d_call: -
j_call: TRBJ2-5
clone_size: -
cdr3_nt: TGTGCCAGCAGCCAAGAAAAAACAGGGCCAGAGACCCAGTACTTC
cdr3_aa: CASSQEKTGPETQYF

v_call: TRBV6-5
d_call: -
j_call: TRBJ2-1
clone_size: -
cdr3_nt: TGTGCCAGCAGTTATTTCCGGGAGAATGAGCAGTTCTTC
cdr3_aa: CASSYFRENEQFF

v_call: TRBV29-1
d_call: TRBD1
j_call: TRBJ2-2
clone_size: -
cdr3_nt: TGCAGCGGAACCGGGACAGGAGACACCGGGGAGCTGTTTTTT
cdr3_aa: CSGTGTGDTGELFF